Shown below are 10 T cell receptor beta chains from a single sample sequenced in a study of OX40 agonist ivuxolimab in advanced cancers. Repertoires were generated with immunoSEQ multiplex PCR, while TCRdb's copy carries only in-frame clones and drops some. The sample holds 83,000 or so clones, roughly 80% seen once. This sample comprised CD4+ or CD8+ T cells sorted from blood, obtained in a trial of the OX40 agonist ivuxolimab. The receptors here all came from an adult with an advanced solid tumor such as melanoma, head and neck, liver or kidney cancer.

The chain carries TRBV7-3 and TRBJ1-1; weak D call: TRBD1 (5 bases). Germline V gene sequence: CDR1 SGHTA, CDR2 FQGTGA. The CDR3 has 14 residues. The V gene lost 2 bases and the J gene lost 0 bases, with 7 bases spanning the gap. CDR3 in DNA: TGTGCCAGCAGCTTATCAGGGTTGAACACTGAAGCTTTCTTT. As protein: CASSLSGLNTEAFF. The full variable domain, with the rest looked up from reference TRBV7-3 and TRBJ1-1, is GAGVSQTPSNKVTEKGKYVELRCDPISGHTALYWYRQSLGQGPEFLIYFQGTGAADDSGLPNDRFFAVRPEGSVSTLKIQRTERGDSAVYLCASSLSGLNTEAFFGQGTRLTVV.

The CDR3 here is CASSLYGYTF. As DNA, the CDR3 is TGTGCCAGCAGCTTGTATGGCTACACCTTC. The V gene is TRBV5-8, the J gene TRBJ1-2; D call uncertain. The CDR3 extends over 10 amino acids. The germline CDR1 and CDR2 sequences are SGHTS and YDEGEE. Trimming removed 1 base at V and 5 bases at J, with 0 bases between.

The genes are TRBV5-4 and TRBJ2-2; D remains unclear. With 0 bases removed from V and 8 bases from J, the gap between germline ends came to 8 bases. Germline V CDR1 and CDR2: SGHNT, YYREEE (reference sequence). The CDR3 loop spans 13 amino acids. The CDR3 DNA reads TGTGCCAGCAGCTTGGGAACGAGAGGGGAGCTGTTTTTT. It yields the protein CASSLGTRGELFF.

The chain carries TRBV27 and TRBJ1-1; TRBD1 matches 8 bases. CDR3 length: 13 residues. J gave up 4 bases and V 7 bases, and 5 bases lay outside the gene matches. Germline values: CDR1 MNHEY, CDR2 SMNVEV (reference sequence). The CDR3 bases are TGTGCCAGCACCTCACAGGGGGGCACTGAAGCTTTCTTT. As protein: CASTSQGGTEAFF.

This chain connects TRBV4-2 to TRBJ2-7, with D perhaps TRBD1 (6 bases). Germline V gene lookup returns CDR1 LGHNA and CDR2 YNFKEQ. The CDR3 has 15 residues. V was cut by 2 bases and J by 2 bases, with 13 bases left in between. This chain's CDR3 is CASSQQRTATYEQYF. CDR3 in DNA: TGTGCCAGCAGCCAACAAAGGACAGCCACCTACGAGCAGTACTTC.

V usage is TRBV7-3 and J usage is TRBJ2-5, with D perhaps TRBD1 or TRBD2 (6 bases each). Per germline, CDR1 SGHTA and CDR2 FQGTGA. The ends were cut back, 6 bases at V and 5 bases at J, with 19 bases in the middle. The CDR3 spans 15 residues. CDR3 in amino acids: CASRRTGGWGETQYF. The CDR3 DNA sequence: TGTGCCAGCAGAAGAACCGGGGGCTGGGGCGAGACCCAGTACTTC.

Note on this clone: One junction end does not reproduce the germline sequence, and a read error may be involved. The V gene is TRBV19, the J gene TRBJ2-2, with 8 bases lining up with TRBD2. Germline CDR1 reads LNHDA; CDR2 reads SQIVND (reference sequence). The CDR3 is 15 residues long. The CDR3 DNA sequence: TGTGCCAGTAATATAGGACTAGCTTCCACCGGGGAGCTGTTTTTT. Its protein is CASNIGLASTGELFF.

To note about this clone: One end of the junction varies from germline; a read error may be responsible. The chain couples TRBV7-7 to TRBJ2-5; possibly TRBD1 for D (6 bases). Looked up from germline, CDR1 is SSHAT and CDR2 is FNYEAQ (reference sequence). CDR3 size: 15 residues. The CDR3 bases are TGTGCTAGCAGCCCCTATGGGACAATCCAAGAGACCCAGTACTTC. Its translation: CASSPYGTIQETQYF.

DNA of the CDR3: TGCGCCAGCAGTCCCGGGACAGGGGGCGTGATCGGTGAGACCCAGTACTTC. Protein sequence: CASSPGTGGVIGETQYF. This sequence joins TRBV5-1 and TRBJ2-5; TRBD1 matches at 12 bases. CDR1 is SGHRS and CDR2 is YFSETQ in the germline V gene. The CDR3 extends over 17 amino acids. J was trimmed by 5 bases and V by 5 bases; bases with no gene match: 13.

In its sample, this clone was seen a few times. This CDR3 reads CASSSRRGDNSPLHF. The CDR3 bases are TGTGCCAGCAGTTCCCGGCGGGGGGATAATTCACCCCTCCACTTT. The chain couples TRBV6-5 to TRBJ1-6; the D gene is possibly TRBD1 (5 bases). There are 15 residues in the CDR3. V gave up 4 bases and J gave up 5 bases, with 12 bases separating them. Germline V gene data show CDR1 as MNHEY and CDR2 as SVGAGI.